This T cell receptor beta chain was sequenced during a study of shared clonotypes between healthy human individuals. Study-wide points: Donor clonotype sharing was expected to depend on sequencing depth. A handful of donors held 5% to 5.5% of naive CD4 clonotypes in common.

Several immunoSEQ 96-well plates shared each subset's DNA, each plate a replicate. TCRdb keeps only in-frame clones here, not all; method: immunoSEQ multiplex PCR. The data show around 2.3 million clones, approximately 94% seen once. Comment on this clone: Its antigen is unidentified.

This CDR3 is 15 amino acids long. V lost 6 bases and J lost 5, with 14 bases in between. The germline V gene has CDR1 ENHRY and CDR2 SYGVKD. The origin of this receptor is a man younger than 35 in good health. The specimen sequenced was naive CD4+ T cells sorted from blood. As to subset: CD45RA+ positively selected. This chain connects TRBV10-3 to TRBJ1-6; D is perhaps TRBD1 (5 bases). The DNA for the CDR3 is TGTGCCATCAGGGACGGGACGGAAAATAATTCACCCCTCCACTTT. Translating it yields CAIRDGTENNSPLHF.